This T cell receptor (beta chain) was sequenced for a study of CD8 T cells in ankylosing spondylitis. CDR3 length equals 11 residues. V gave up 7 bases and J gave up 3 bases, with 9 bases separating them. Germline CDR1 SQVTM, CDR2 ANQGSEA. TCRdb reprocessed the 5' RACE reads with MiXCR, giving one entry per CDR3 protein. The sample shows 150,000 to 200,000 distinct CDR3 sequences, around 13% of them seen only once. The sequencing input was blood, either unsorted or a sorted T cell fraction (not recorded which). The receptor was isolated from a male donor with ankylosing spondylitis or in good health (not recorded which). The V gene is TRBV29-1, the J gene TRBJ1-2; D remains ambiguous. The CDR3 reads CSAVRDYGYTF. CDR3 coding DNA: TGCAGCGCTGTACGGGACTATGGCTACACCTTC.